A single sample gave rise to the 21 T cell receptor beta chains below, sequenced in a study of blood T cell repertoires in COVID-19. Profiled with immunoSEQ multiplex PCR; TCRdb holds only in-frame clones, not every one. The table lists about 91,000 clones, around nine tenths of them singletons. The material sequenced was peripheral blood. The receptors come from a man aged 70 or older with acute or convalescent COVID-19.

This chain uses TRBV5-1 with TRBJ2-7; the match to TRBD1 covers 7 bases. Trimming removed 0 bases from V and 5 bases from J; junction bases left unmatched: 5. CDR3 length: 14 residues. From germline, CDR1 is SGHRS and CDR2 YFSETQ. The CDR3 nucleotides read TGCGCCAGCAGCTTGGACCTTGACAGGGACGAGCAGTACTTC. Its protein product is CASSLDLDRDEQYF.

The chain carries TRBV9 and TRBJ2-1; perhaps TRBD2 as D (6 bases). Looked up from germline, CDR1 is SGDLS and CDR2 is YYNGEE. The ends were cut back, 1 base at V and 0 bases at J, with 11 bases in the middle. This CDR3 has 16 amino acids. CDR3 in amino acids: CASSVRWGDSYNEQFF. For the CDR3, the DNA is TGTGCCAGCAGCGTAAGGTGGGGGGACTCCTACAATGAGCAGTTCTTC.

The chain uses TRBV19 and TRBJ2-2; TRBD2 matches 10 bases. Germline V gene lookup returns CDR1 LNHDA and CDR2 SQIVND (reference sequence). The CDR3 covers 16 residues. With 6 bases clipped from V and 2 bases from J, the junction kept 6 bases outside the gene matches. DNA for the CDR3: TGTGCCAGTAGCATTGGACTAGCGGTTAACACCGGGGAGCTGTTTTTT. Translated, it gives CASSIGLAVNTGELFF.

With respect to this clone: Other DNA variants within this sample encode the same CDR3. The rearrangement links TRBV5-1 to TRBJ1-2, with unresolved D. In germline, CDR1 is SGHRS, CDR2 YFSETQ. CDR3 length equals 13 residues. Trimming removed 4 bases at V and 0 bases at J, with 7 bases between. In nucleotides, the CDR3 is TGCGCCAGCAGCCTGCAGGCTAACTATGGCTACACCTTC. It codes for CASSLQANYGYTF.

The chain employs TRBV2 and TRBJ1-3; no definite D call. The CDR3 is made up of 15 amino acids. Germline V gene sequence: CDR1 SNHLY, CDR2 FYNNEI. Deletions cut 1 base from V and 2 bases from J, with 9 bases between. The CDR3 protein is CASSEGGFTGNTIYF. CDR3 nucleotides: TGTGCCAGCAGTGAAGGCGGATTTACTGGAAACACCATATATTTT.

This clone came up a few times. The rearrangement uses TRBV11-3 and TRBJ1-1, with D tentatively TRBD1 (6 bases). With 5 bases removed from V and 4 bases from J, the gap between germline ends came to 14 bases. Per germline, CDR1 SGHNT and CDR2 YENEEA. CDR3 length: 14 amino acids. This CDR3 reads CASSVGGYSTEAFF. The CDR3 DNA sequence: TGTGCCAGCAGCGTTGGGGGCTATAGCACTGAAGCTTTCTTT.

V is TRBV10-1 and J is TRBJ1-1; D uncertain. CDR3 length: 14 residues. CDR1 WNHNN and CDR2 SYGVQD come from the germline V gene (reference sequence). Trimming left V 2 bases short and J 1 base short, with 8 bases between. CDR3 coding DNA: TGCGCCAGCAGTGAGGGTAGAGAGAACACTGAAGCTTTCTTT. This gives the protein CASSEGRENTEAFF.

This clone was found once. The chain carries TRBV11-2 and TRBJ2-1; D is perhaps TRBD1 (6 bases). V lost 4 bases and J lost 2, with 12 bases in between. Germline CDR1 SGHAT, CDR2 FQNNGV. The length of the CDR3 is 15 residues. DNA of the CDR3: TGTGCCAGCAGCTATGGGACAACTACCTACAATGAGCAGTTCTTC. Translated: CASSYGTTTYNEQFF.

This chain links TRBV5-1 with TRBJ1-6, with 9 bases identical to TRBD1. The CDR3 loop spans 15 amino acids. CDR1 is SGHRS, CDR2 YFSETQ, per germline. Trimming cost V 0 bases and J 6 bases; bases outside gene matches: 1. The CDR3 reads CASSLGDRANSPLHF. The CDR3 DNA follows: TGCGCCAGCAGCTTGGGGGACAGGGCTAATTCACCCCTCCACTTT.

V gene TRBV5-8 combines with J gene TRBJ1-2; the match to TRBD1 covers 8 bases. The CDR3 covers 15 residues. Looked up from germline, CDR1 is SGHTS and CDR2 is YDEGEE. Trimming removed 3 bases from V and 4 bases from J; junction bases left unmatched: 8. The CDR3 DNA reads TGTGCCAGCAGCTGGAAACAGGGGGGCAGCTATGGCTACACCTTC. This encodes CASSWKQGGSYGYTF.

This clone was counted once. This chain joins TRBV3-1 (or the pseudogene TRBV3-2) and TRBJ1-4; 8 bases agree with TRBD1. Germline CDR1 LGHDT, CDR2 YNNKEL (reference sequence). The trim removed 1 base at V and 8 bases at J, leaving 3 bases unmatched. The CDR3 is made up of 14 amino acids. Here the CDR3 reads CASSQGTGREKLFF. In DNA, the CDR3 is TGTGCCAGCAGCCAAGGGACAGGGAGAGAAAAACTGTTTTTT.

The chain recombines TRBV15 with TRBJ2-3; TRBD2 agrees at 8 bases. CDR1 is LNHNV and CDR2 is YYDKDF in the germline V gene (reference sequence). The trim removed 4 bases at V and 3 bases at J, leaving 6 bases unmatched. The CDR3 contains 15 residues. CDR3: CATSTLTSATDTQYF. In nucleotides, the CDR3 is TGTGCCACCAGCACCCTGACTAGCGCAACAGATACGCAGTATTTT.

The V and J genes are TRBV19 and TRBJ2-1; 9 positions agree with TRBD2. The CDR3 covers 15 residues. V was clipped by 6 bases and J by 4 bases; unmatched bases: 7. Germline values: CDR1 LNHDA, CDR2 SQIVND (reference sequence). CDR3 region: CASSLTSGWYNEQFF. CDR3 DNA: TGTGCCAGTAGCCTGACTAGCGGATGGTACAATGAGCAGTTCTTC.

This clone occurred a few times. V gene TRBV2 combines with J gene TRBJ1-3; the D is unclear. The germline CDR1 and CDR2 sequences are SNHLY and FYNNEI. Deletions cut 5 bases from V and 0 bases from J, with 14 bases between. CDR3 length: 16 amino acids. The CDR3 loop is CASSLIARGSGNTIYF. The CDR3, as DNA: TGTGCCAGCAGTCTTATTGCCCGGGGCTCTGGAAACACCATATATTTT. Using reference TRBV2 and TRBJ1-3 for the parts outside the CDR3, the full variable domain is EPEVTQTPSHQVTQMGQEVILRCVPISNHLYFYWYRQILGQKVEFLVSFYNNEISEKSEIFDDQFSVERPDGSNFTLKIRSTKLEDSAMYFCASSLIARGSGNTIYFGEGSWLTVV.

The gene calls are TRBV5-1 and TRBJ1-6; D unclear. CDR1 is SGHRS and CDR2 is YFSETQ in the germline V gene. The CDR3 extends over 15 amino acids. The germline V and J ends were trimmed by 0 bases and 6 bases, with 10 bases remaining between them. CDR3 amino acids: CASSLGAQSNSPLHF. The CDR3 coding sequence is TGCGCCAGCAGCTTGGGCGCCCAAAGTAATTCACCCCTCCACTTT.

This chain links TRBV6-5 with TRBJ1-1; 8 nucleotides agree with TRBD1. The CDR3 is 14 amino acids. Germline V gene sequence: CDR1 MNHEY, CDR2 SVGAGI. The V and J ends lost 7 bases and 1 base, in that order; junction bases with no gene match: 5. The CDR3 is CASIAGGTNTEAFF. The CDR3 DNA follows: TGTGCCAGCATCGCAGGGGGCACGAACACTGAAGCTTTCTTT.

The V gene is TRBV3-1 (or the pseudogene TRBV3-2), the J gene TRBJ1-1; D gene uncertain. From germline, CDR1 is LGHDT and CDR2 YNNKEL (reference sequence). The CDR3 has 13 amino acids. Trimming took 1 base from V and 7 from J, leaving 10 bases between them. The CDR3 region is CASSQVEGSEAFF. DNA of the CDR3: TGTGCCAGCAGCCAAGTTGAGGGAAGTGAAGCTTTCTTT.

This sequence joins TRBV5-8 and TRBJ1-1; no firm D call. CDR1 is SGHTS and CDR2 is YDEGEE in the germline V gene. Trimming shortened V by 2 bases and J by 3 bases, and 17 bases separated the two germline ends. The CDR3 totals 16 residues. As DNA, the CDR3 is TGTGCCAGCAGCTTCCCGGACGGACTCTTTGACACTGAAGCTTTCTTT. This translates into CASSFPDGLFDTEAFF.

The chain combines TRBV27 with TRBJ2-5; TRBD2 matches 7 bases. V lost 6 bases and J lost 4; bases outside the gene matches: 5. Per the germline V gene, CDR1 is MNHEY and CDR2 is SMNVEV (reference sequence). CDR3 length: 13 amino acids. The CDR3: CASSRGDRETQYF. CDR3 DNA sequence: TGTGCCAGCAGCCGGGGGGACCGAGAGACCCAGTACTTC.

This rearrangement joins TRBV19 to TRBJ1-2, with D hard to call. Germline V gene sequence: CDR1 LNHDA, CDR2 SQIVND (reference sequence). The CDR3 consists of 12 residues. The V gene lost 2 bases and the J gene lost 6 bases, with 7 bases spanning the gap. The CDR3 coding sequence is TGTGCCAGTAGTATATGGGGAGATGGCTACACCTTC. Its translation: CASSIWGDGYTF.

CDR3 sequence reads: CASSPKQGNGQPQHF. CDR3 in DNA: TGTGCCAGCTCACCAAAACAGGGGAATGGTCAGCCCCAGCATTTT. V and J are TRBV18 and TRBJ1-5; 7 bases align to TRBD1. V shed 2 bases, J shed 6 bases, and the junction held 7 bases outside the gene matches. Germline V gene data show CDR1 as KGHSH and CDR2 as LQKENI. There are 15 residues in the CDR3.